The next 27 T cell receptor beta chains were all read from a single sample in a study of T cell repertoires in cytomegalovirus infection. What these receptors recognize is not known. In TCRdb, the reads were re-called with MiXCR into one record per CDR3 protein. The sample yields around 540,000 distinct CDR3 sequences, around a third seen once. The source was cultured PBMCs, collected from culture after CMV antigen stimulation. These receptors all come from a human donor in good health (CMV status not recorded). Some clones in this sample may be carry-over from other donors' samples.

The V gene is TRBV7-2, the J gene TRBJ2-7; D perhaps matches TRBD1 (6 bases). Trimming took off 4 bases at V and 2 bases at J, with 12 bases between the two ends. The CDR3 runs to 14 residues. CDR1 and CDR2 (germline): SGHTA, FQGNSA. CDR3 coding DNA: TGTGCCAGCAGCTCCGAGACAGGCGCCTACGAGCAGTACTTC. It specifies CASSSETGAYEQYF.

The chain links TRBV7-2 to TRBJ1-4; D gene unclear. CDR1 and CDR2 from the germline V gene are SGHTA and FQGNSA. This CDR3 region has 14 residues. V lost 6 bases and J lost 8, with 16 bases in between. The DNA of the CDR3 is TGTGCCAGCAGACCGAGCGGCGGGTCCGAAAAACTGTTTTTT. It codes for CASRPSGGSEKLFF. The full variable domain, completed using reference TRBV7-2 and TRBJ1-4, is GAGVSQSPSNKVTEKGKDVELRCDPISGHTALYWYRQSLGQGLEFLIYFQGNSAPDKSGLPSDRFSAERTGGSVSTLTIQRTQQEDSAVYLCASRPSGGSEKLFFGSGTQLSVL.

V is TRBV20-1 and J is TRBJ2-5; D call uncertain. CDR3 length equals 12 residues. V was pared by 6 bases and J by 0 bases, with 8 bases between. Germline CDR1 reads DFQATT; CDR2 reads SNEGSKA (reference sequence). CDR3 DNA: TGCAGTGCCAGACTGAACCAAGAGACCCAGTACTTC. Amino acid sequence: CSARLNQETQYF.

This clonotype turned up a few times. This chain connects TRBV7-2 to TRBJ1-4, with a tentative D call TRBD1 (5 bases). Germline V gene lookup returns CDR1 SGHTA and CDR2 FQGNSA. The CDR3 length is 13 residues. V was pared by 2 bases and J by 8 bases, with 9 bases between. DNA of the CDR3: TGTGCCAGCAGCTTATCCAGGGACGAAAAACTGTTTTTT. Protein product: CASSLSRDEKLFF.

The chain carries TRBV10-3 and TRBJ1-5; D is unclear. V was trimmed by 3 bases and J by 1 base, leaving 7 bases between them. Germline CDR1 reads ENHRY; CDR2 reads SYGVKD. This CDR3 has 14 residues. This CDR3 reads CAISDRASNQPQHF. The CDR3 coding sequence is TGTGCCATCAGTGATCGTGCAAGCAATCAGCCCCAGCATTTT.

This clonotype appeared many times. The CDR3, as DNA: TGTGCCAGCAGCTTAGGGACAGGTATGGGTCAGCCCCAGCATTTT. It specifies CASSLGTGMGQPQHF. The chain carries TRBV7-2 and TRBJ1-5, with 7 bases aligning to TRBD1. Germline assignment: CDR1 SGHTA and CDR2 FQGNSA. There are 15 residues in the CDR3. V dropped 1 base and J dropped 6; count of bases not matched to a gene: 6.

This clonotype was found a few times. The chain has TRBV9 and TRBJ2-1, with 13 positions matching TRBD2. The CDR3 loop spans 15 amino acids. The V and J ends lost 10 bases and 5 bases, in that order; junction bases with no gene match: 9. The V gene's germline CDR1 is SGDLS and CDR2 YYNGEE. The CDR3 bases are TGTGCCTCTACCCCAGGACTAGCGGGAGACAATGAGCAGTTCTTC. This gives the protein CASTPGLAGDNEQFF.

The chain employs TRBV6-2 or TRBV6-3 and TRBJ1-1; D is possibly TRBD1 (5 bases). Germline assignment: CDR1 MNHEY and CDR2 SVGEGT. V gave up 3 bases and J gave up 5 bases, with 13 bases separating them. There are 14 residues in the CDR3. CDR3 in amino acids: CASSYEGRWTEAFF. The CDR3 coding sequence is TGTGCCAGCAGTTATGAGGGGCGTTGGACTGAAGCTTTCTTT.

The V gene is TRBV6-2 or TRBV6-3, the J gene TRBJ1-5, with D possibly TRBD1 on 6 matching bases. In germline, CDR1 is MNHEY, CDR2 SVGEGT. The CDR3 length is 14 residues. With 11 bases removed from V and 1 base from J, the gap between germline ends came to 15 bases. CDR3 region: CAGENRVSNQPQHF. CDR3 in DNA: TGTGCCGGAGAGAACAGGGTGAGCAATCAGCCCCAGCATTTT.

The rearrangement links TRBV12-3 or TRBV12-4 to TRBJ2-2, with D possibly being TRBD1 (6 bases). The CDR3 runs 13 residues. Trimming removed 5 bases from V and 6 bases from J, with 10 bases in between. CDR3: CASSPRQAGELFF. The DNA for the CDR3 is TGTGCCAGCAGTCCCAGACAGGCCGGGGAGCTGTTTTTT.

This clonotype was seen repeatedly, ten times or more. V gene TRBV7-8 combines with J gene TRBJ1-1, with D perhaps matching TRBD1 (5 bases). The CDR3 is 13 amino acids. Deletions cut 2 bases from V and 1 base from J, with 5 bases between. In germline, CDR1 is SGHVS, CDR2 FQNEAQ. This CDR3 is CASSLQGNTEAFF. The DNA for the CDR3 is TGTGCCAGCAGCTTACAGGGGAACACTGAAGCTTTCTTT.

This clonotype was recorded a few times. This rearrangement joins TRBV24-1 to TRBJ2-1; 8 bases are a match to TRBD2. Germline loops: CDR1 KGHDR, CDR2 SFDVKD. The ends lost 3 bases at V and 9 bases at J; junction bases unmatched: 9. The CDR3 contains 15 residues. The CDR3 spells CATSDTSGPAGEQFF. For the CDR3, the DNA is TGTGCCACCAGTGATACTAGCGGACCAGCAGGTGAGCAGTTCTTC.

The gene calls are TRBV5-1 and TRBJ2-7; 9 bases are a match to TRBD2. After removal of 0 bases from V and 3 bases from J, the junction contained 7 bases not matched to a gene. Per germline, CDR1 SGHRS and CDR2 YFSETQ. CDR3 length: 16 amino acids. CDR3 protein: CASSLVVGSGGYEQYF. DNA of the CDR3: TGCGCCAGCAGCTTGGTTGTAGGTAGCGGGGGCTACGAGCAGTACTTC.

The chain recombines TRBV4-2 with TRBJ2-1; 11 positions agree with TRBD2. The V segment lost 0 bases and the J segment 2 bases; nucleotides outside the gene matches: 6. This CDR3 has 18 residues. Germline lookup yields CDR1 LGHNA and CDR2 YNFKEQ. This chain's CDR3 is CASSQEVTSGMTYNEQFF. CDR3 DNA: TGTGCCAGCAGCCAAGAAGTGACTAGCGGGATGACCTACAATGAGCAGTTCTTC.

The chain couples TRBV20-1 to TRBJ2-1; unclear D gene. Germline V gives CDR1 DFQATT, CDR2 SNEGSKA (reference sequence). The CDR3 runs to 13 residues. The V end lost 0 bases, the J end lost 6 bases, and 9 bases lay between the germline ends. CDR3 bases: TGCAGTGCTAGAGATCTGGCACCCAATGAGCAGTTCTTC. Translated, it gives CSARDLAPNEQFF.

This clonotype turned up a few times. Its ends do not fully match the called genes, so a read error is possible. The rearrangement joins TRBV12-3 or TRBV12-4 to TRBJ1-1; a weak D match, TRBD1 (5 bases). This CDR3 spans 13 amino acids. CDR3 region: CASSIASGGRAFF. The CDR3 DNA is TGTGCCAGCAGTATAGCGTCGGGGGGACGAGCTTTCTTT.

The chain has TRBV28 and TRBJ2-7, with TRBD2 matching 10 bases. The CDR3 consists of 13 residues. Germline CDR1 reads MDHEN; CDR2 reads SYDVKM. Trimming took 7 bases from V and 7 from J; bases not matched to a gene: 7. CDR3 region: CASTPYSGGEQYF. For the CDR3, the DNA is TGTGCCAGCACCCCGTATAGCGGGGGGGAGCAGTACTTC. The full variable domain, its missing parts supplied by reference TRBV28 and TRBJ2-7, is DVKVTQSSRYLVKRTGEKVFLECVQDMDHENMFWYRQDPGLGLRLIYFSYDVKMKEKGDIPEGYSVSREKKERFSLILESASTNQTSMYLCASTPYSGGEQYFGPGTRLTVT.

The CDR3 DNA is TGCAGTTCAGGCCTTCAGAGGAATAATTCACCCCTCCACTTT. It codes for CSSGLQRNNSPLHF. The chain carries TRBV20-1 and TRBJ1-6; D not resolved. The CDR3 has 14 residues. Germline CDR1 and CDR2: DFQATT and SNEGSKA (reference sequence). V lost 8 bases, J lost 5 bases, and 16 bases lay in between.

The chain uses TRBV10-3 and TRBJ2-1; TRBD2 matches 13 bases. J was trimmed by 7 bases and V by 6 bases; bases with no gene match: 3. Per germline, CDR1 ENHRY and CDR2 SYGVKD. The CDR3 runs 14 residues. CDR3 DNA: TGTGCCATCAGACTAGCGGGAGGGGAAAATGAGCAGTTCTTC. It is translated as CAIRLAGGENEQFF.

The V gene is TRBV6-2 or TRBV6-3, the J gene TRBJ1-1; TRBD1 is a possible D gene (6 bases). The CDR3 has 16 amino acids. Trimming stripped 2 bases from V and 1 base from J, with 14 bases between. Germline V gene data show CDR1 as MNHEY and CDR2 as SVGEGT. CDR3 nucleotide sequence: TGTGCCAGCAGTTACCGCTTCCGGACAGAGAACACTGAAGCTTTCTTT. Its protein product is CASSYRFRTENTEAFF.

This clonotype was recorded a few times. The chain links TRBV4-3 to TRBJ1-2, with unresolved D. The CDR3 has 15 residues. The germline V and J ends were trimmed by 1 base and 1 base, with 10 bases remaining between them. Per the germline V gene, CDR1 is LGHNA and CDR2 is YSLEER. The CDR3 sequence: CASSQADSFNYGYTF. DNA for the CDR3: TGCGCCAGCAGCCAAGCCGACTCGTTTAACTATGGCTACACCTTC.

This clonotype showed up just a few times. The chain carries TRBV4-3 and TRBJ2-6; D unclear. CDR1 LGHNA and CDR2 YSLEER come from the germline V gene. Trimming removed 0 bases from V and 1 base from J, with 13 bases in between. The CDR3 loop spans 18 amino acids. The CDR3 coding sequence is TGCGCCAGCAGCCAAGATCCGGGCGGCGGTTCTGGGGCCAACGTCCTGACTTTC. This encodes CASSQDPGGGSGANVLTF.

This clonotype was recorded a few times. The chain carries TRBV10-3 and TRBJ2-7; TRBD2 agrees at 12 bases. The CDR3 sequence is 19 residues long. The ends lost 2 bases at V and 0 bases at J; junction bases unmatched: 11. Germline V lookup: CDR1 ENHRY, CDR2 SYGVKD. For the CDR3, the DNA is TGTGCCATCAGTGAGGGTACTAGCGGGAGGTTACCAAGCTCCTACGAGCAGTACTTC. The encoded protein is CAISEGTSGRLPSSYEQYF.

DNA for the CDR3: TGTGCCACCTCTACGGGAAAAATGGAGGGGGCCAACGTCCTGACTTTC. It codes for CATSTGKMEGANVLTF. This chain joins TRBV6-2 or TRBV6-3 and TRBJ2-6; possible D gene TRBD2, 5 bases. Germline V gene sequence: CDR1 MNHEY, CDR2 SVGEGT. CDR3 length: 16 residues. With 10 bases removed from V and 4 bases from J, the gap between germline ends came to 20 bases.

This clonotype was detected many times. The genes are TRBV7-2 and TRBJ2-3; a weak D match, TRBD2 (6 bases). The germline V gene encodes CDR1 SGHTA and CDR2 FQGNSA. V was shortened by 6 bases and J by 6 bases, with 22 bases between the two germline ends. The CDR3 covers 16 residues. DNA for the CDR3: TGTGCCAGCAGACTCAACTTGGGGCAGGAGGGGGATACGCAGTATTTT. Translating it yields CASRLNLGQEGDTQYF.

In this sample, this clonotype turned up many times. V is TRBV20-1 and J is TRBJ2-3; 8 bases fit TRBD2. This CDR3 contains 15 residues. Germline loops: CDR1 DFQATT, CDR2 SNEGSKA (reference sequence). With V trimmed by 6 bases and J by 3 bases, 11 bases remained unmatched. As DNA, the CDR3 is TGCAGTGCACCGACGCCGGGACTAGAAACAGATACGCAGTATTTT. As protein: CSAPTPGLETDTQYF.

The chain links TRBV19 to TRBJ1-1; D call uncertain. CDR3 size: 15 residues. CDR1 LNHDA and CDR2 SQIVND come from the germline V gene (reference sequence). Trimming cost V 3 bases and J 3 bases, with 14 bases left between them. The CDR3 spells CASSMGVSYYTEAFF. The CDR3 nucleotides are TGTGCCAGTAGTATGGGCGTCAGTTACTACACTGAAGCTTTCTTT.